Listed here is a single T cell receptor beta chain. This clonotype came up many times. The antigen this receptor binds is unknown. The record has no base qualities; no much larger clone is one base away. The data were taken from a study of Graves' ophthalmopathy and Graves' hyperthyroidism (dated by TCRdb to about 2018). Concerning the study at large: Peripheral blood samples were taken at the time of initial diagnosis, before any treatment was given. To explore V-J signatures that separate ophthalmopathy from hyperthyroidism, a discovery set of 100 patients was enrolled, consisting of 43 with ophthalmopathy and approximately 60 with stable hyperthyroidism. The study used signatures of the TCR beta repertoire to tell Graves' ophthalmopathy apart from Graves' hyperthyroidism and to predict which patients would progress to ophthalmopathy. Following sampling, methimazole starting at 30 mg daily was administered to hyperthyroidism patients, and high-dose intravenous methylprednisolone was administered to ophthalmopathy patients. In total, 135 blood samples were TCR-sequenced: 40 to 45 ophthalmopathy, about 75 hyperthyroidism and about 17 hyperthyroidism-to-ophthalmopathy patients. In over 5 hyperthyroidism patients, the T-cell repertoires found in thyroid tissue were compared with those found in blood. An independent validation cohort comprised roughly 20 hyperthyroidism patients and 15 to 17 patients who later progressed from hyperthyroidism to ophthalmopathy.

The paper as a whole reports these results and caveats: In validation, the model predicted ophthalmopathy progression with more than 55% sensitivity and approximately 72% specificity; some 13 predicted patients were CT-confirmed with GO in a median of 6.5 months. Ophthalmopathy was separated from stable hyperthyroidism by the 13-signature model with about 89% sensitivity and roughly 83% specificity in cross-validation and with 80%/75% in the test set. Sample size was not statistically predetermined, and group allocation was not concealed from the investigators. Among expanded thyroid clonotypes with frequency above 0.001, most also showed up in blood, which suggests that blood repertoires may reflect the thyroid immune response.

Patients with ophthalmopathy had moderately to severely active disease, with a Clinical Activity Score of 3 or more, a NOSPECS grade of 4 or more, and a disease duration of less than 3 months. Anyone with other autoimmune diseases, uncontrolled infections, pregnancy or lactation was excluded from the study. Clinical symptoms, serum thyroxine, TRAb, thyroid ultrasound and orbital computed tomography formed the basis of the diagnosis. Ficoll-Paque density gradient centrifugation was used to isolate PBMCs from approximately 11 ml of fresh peripheral blood. Trizol reagent was used to extract the total RNA, and its quality was then checked on an Agilent 2100 Bioanalyzer. For repertoire sequencing, TCR beta CDR3 regions were amplified from RNA transcripts. HTBI primers and the Qiagen OneStep RT-PCR kit were used in a first-round RT-PCR, which was followed by a second-round multiplex PCR, size selection and purification. Libraries were sequenced paired-end with 100 bp reads on an Illumina HiSeq2000. Per the source publication's procedure: SOAPnuke was used for read processing, and reads with adapters, uncalled bases, a mean Phred below 15, or no exact constant-primer or identifier match were discarded. COPE v1.2.5 was used to merge high-quality paired reads. Each unique nucleotide sequence was treated as a clonotype, and MiTCR v1.1 was used to align the clonotypes to the IMGT TRB V, D and J references. Only V-J combinations with frequency above 0.0001 were analysed, covering more than 99% of repertoires. For each V-J combination, a TCR clonal expansion and chaos score was defined as F50 clonal expansion divided by the chaos observed in the TCRdist matrix. Welch's t-statistics and random forest were used to reduce the features to 10 to 15 V-J combinations, which were then used as input to a naive Bayes classifier. The similarity between thyroid and blood repertoires was quantified using the Morisita-Horn index. Clones were called with MiXCR by TCRdb after fastp trimmed the public reads at Q25, and only in-frame beta chains were retained. Every distinct CDR3 protein forms one entry, paired with its most common genes and DNA. The V and J calls and clone size come from TCRdb's table, not from the authors' own analysis. This sample lists 600,000 to 700,000 distinct CDR3 sequences; over 40% were detected once. The top ten clonotypes cover more than 2.5% of the sample.

The germline V and J ends show losses of 4 bases and 9 bases respectively, and no gene match explains 9 bases of the junction. The CDR3, cysteine through phenylalanine, is 15 amino acids long. The CDR3 DNA has 45 bases and is translated from base 1. CDR1 is given as LNHDA and CDR2 as SQIVND, both from the germline V gene (reference sequence). This TCR derives from an adult man with Graves' ophthalmopathy. The sample was peripheral blood. The chain uses TRBV19 and TRBJ1-6; 7 middle bases align to TRBD1. The bases are TGTGCCAGTAGTAAAGCAGGGGGGGAAAGTTCACCCCTCCACTTT. Translated, this gives CASSKAGGESSPLHF. Extended through the reference TRBV19 and TRBJ1-6 proteins, this CDR3 yields the full variable domain: DGGITQSPKYLFRKEGQNVTLSCEQNLNHDAMYWYRQDPGQGLRLIYYSQIVNDFQKGDIAEGYSVSREKKESFPLTVTSAQKNPTAFYLCASSKAGGESSPLHFGNGTRLTVT.